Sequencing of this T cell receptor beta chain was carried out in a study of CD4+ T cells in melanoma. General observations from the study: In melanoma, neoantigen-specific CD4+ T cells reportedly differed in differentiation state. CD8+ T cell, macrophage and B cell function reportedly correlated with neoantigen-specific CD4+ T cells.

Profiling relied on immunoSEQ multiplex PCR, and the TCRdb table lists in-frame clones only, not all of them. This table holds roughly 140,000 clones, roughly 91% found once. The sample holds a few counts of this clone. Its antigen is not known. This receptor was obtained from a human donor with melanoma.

The CDR3 reads CASSSLTRVANTEAFF. As DNA, the CDR3 is TGTGCCAGCAGCTCCCTTACGAGGGTGGCGAACACTGAAGCTTTCTTT. The V and J genes are TRBV7-9 and TRBJ1-1; no definite D call. CDR3 length: 16 amino acids. Germline V gives CDR1 SEHNR, CDR2 FQNEAQ (reference sequence). Trimming stripped 4 bases from V and 1 base from J, with 16 bases between.